A selection of T cell receptor beta chains follows, all from one sample in a study of CD4 T cells in relation to SARS-CoV-2 and coronaviruses. Produced via immunoSEQ multiplex PCR; TCRdb's table is partial and in-frame only. Of roughly 25,000 clones in the sample, roughly 76% were seen once. These receptors' antigens are unknown. Source material: CD4+ T cells from PBMCs, cultured in vitro. The receptors here all came from a human donor in good health. Each CDR3 is given with its conserved first and last residue. The order of the fields is CDR3 protein, CDR3 DNA, V gene, D gene, J gene, clone size. D genes are given only for firm matches. Rows may omit the clone size; those that give it use once, few, many or a size class.

CASSIGLPRGAYGYTF	TGTGCCAGCAGCATCGGGCTGCCCAGGGGAGCCTATGGCTACACCTTC	TRBV27	NA	TRBJ1-2	NA
CASSSSGGPSSYQETQYF	TGTGCCAGCAGCTCTAGCGGGGGGCCCTCTTCGTACCAAGAGACCCAGTACTTC	TRBV6-2/TRBV6-3	TRBD2	TRBJ2-5	once
CASSEGLAGSTDTQYF	TGTGCCAGCAGCGAAGGACTAGCGGGGAGCACAGATACGCAGTATTTT	TRBV2	TRBD2	TRBJ2-3	NA
CASSLGGSATEAFF	TGTGCCAGCAGCCTGGGGGGATCGGCCACTGAAGCTTTCTTT	TRBV6-5	NA	TRBJ1-1	NA
CASSSTGASNTEAFF	TGTGCCAGCAGCAGTACAGGAGCGTCAAACACTGAAGCTTTCTTT	TRBV13	NA	TRBJ1-1	once
CASSPLYEQYF	TGTGCCAGCAGTCCCCTATACGAGCAGTACTTC	TRBV27	NA	TRBJ2-7	NA
CASSQQESSGANVLTF	TGCGCCAGCAGCCAGCAGGAAAGCTCTGGGGCCAACGTCCTGACTTTC	TRBV4-3	NA	TRBJ2-6	NA
CASSLGGPTEAFF	TGTGCCAGCAGCTTAGGCGGCCCCACTGAAGCTTTCTTT	TRBV7-9	NA	TRBJ1-1	NA
CASSSGGTYEQYF	TGCGCCAGCTCCTCCGGGGGAACCTACGAGCAGTACTTC	TRBV10-1	NA	TRBJ2-7	NA
CASSWGGETQYF	TGTGCCAGCAGTTGGGGGGGGGAGACCCAGTACTTC	TRBV7-9	TRBD2	TRBJ2-5	NA
CASSLGSGTEAFF	TGTGCCAGCAGCTTAGGGTCCGGCACTGAAGCTTTCTTT	TRBV7-2	NA	TRBJ1-1	NA
CASSLEGNLFF	TGTGCCAGCAGTCTGGAGGGAAATCTGTTTTTT	TRBV6-2/TRBV6-3	NA	TRBJ1-4	NA
CASSLSFLGMSGYTF	TGTGCCAGCAGTTTATCCTTCCTGGGGATGAGTGGCTACACCTTC	TRBV27	NA	TRBJ1-2	NA
CASRFRVSRSGNTIYF	TGTGCCAGCAGGTTTCGCGTCAGTCGGTCTGGAAACACCATATATTTT	TRBV2	NA	TRBJ1-3	once
CASSDGQGRTEAFF	TGTGCCAGCAGTGATGGACAGGGGCGAACTGAAGCTTTCTTT	TRBV6-2/TRBV6-3	TRBD1	TRBJ1-1	NA
CASSPPFEQGGDEKLFF	TGTGCCAGCTCACCACCGTTTGAACAGGGGGGAGATGAAAAACTGTTTTTT	TRBV18	TRBD1	TRBJ1-4	NA
CASSQGRTGNTIYF	TGCGCCAGCAGCCAAGGGAGAACTGGAAACACCATATATTTT	TRBV4-1	NA	TRBJ1-3	few
CASSFRRLVGPEQFF	TGTGCCAGCAGCTTTAGGAGACTAGTGGGTCCTGAGCAGTTCTTC	TRBV7-8	NA	TRBJ2-1	NA
CASRLAGADTQYF	TGTGCCAGCAGACTAGCGGGAGCAGATACGCAGTATTTT	TRBV2	TRBD2	TRBJ2-3	NA
CASSRGTGKSGNTIYF	TGTGCCAGCAGCAGGGGGACAGGGAAGTCTGGAAACACCATATATTTT	TRBV21-1	NA	TRBJ1-3	NA
CASSPDRLATEETQYF	TGCGCCAGCAGCCCAGATCGACTAGCAACAGAAGAGACCCAGTACTTC	TRBV5-1	TRBD2	TRBJ2-5	NA
CAWRPGQGPDTQYF	TGTGCCTGGAGACCGGGACAGGGGCCAGATACGCAGTATTTT	TRBV30	TRBD1	TRBJ2-3	NA
CASSSRSSYEQYF	TGTGCCAGCAGCTCCAGGAGCTCCTACGAGCAGTACTTC	TRBV5-8	NA	TRBJ2-7	NA
CASTPYQGLIYSGANVLTF	TGTGCCAGTACCCCCTACCAGGGTTTGATTTACTCTGGGGCCAACGTCCTGACTTTC	TRBV19	NA	TRBJ2-6	NA
CSAKDGTEAFF	TGCAGTGCTAAAGATGGGACTGAAGCTTTCTTT	TRBV20-1	NA	TRBJ1-1	NA
CASSPLWTGSTDTQYF	TGTGCCAGCAGCCCACTCTGGACAGGGAGCACAGATACGCAGTATTTT	TRBV7-9	TRBD1	TRBJ2-3	few
CASSYDLSGYEQYF	TGTGCCAGCAGCTACGACCTGTCGGGCTACGAGCAGTACTTC	TRBV7-9	NA	TRBJ2-7	NA
CASSQGRTYSYEQYF	TGTGCCAGCAGCCAAGGACGGACATACTCCTACGAGCAGTACTTC	TRBV14	NA	TRBJ2-7	few